The 12 T cell receptor beta chains in this list originate from one sample, sequenced in a study of cytomegalovirus exposure and HLA in healthy donors. Profiling relied on immunoSEQ multiplex PCR, and the TCRdb table lists in-frame clones only, not all of them. The sample has about 49,000 clones; around 94% are singletons. Material: PBMCs. These receptors all stem from a woman between 18 and 30 years old in good health and CMV-seropositive.

The chain joins TRBV27 to TRBJ1-5; TRBD1 matches 7 bases. Germline CDR1 is MNHEY and CDR2 is SMNVEV (reference sequence). The CDR3 contains 17 residues. V was pared by 5 bases and J by 2 bases, with 12 bases of the junction left unmatched. Here the CDR3 DNA reads TGTGCCAGCAGTCCCCTTCGGACAGGAAGAGGCAATCAGCCCCAGCATTTT. Residues: CASSPLRTGRGNQPQHF.

V and J are TRBV27 and TRBJ1-4; TRBD1 matches 10 bases. The germline V gene has CDR1 MNHEY and CDR2 SMNVEV (reference sequence). V shed 6 bases and J 5 bases; nucleotides not matched to a gene: 6. This CDR3 region has 15 residues. CDR3 nucleotides: TGTGCCAGCAGGCCCGGACAGGGGGAGAATGAAAAACTGTTTTTT. It yields the protein CASRPGQGENEKLFF. Drawing the rest from reference TRBV27 and TRBJ1-4, the complete variable domain is EAQVTQNPRYLITVTGKKLTVTCSQNMNHEYMSWYRQDPGLGLRQIYYSMNVEVTDKGDVPEGYKVSRKEKRNFPLILESPSPNQTSLYFCASRPGQGENEKLFFGSGTQLSVL.

The V and J genes are TRBV23-1 and TRBJ2-5; no reliable D call. TRBV23-1 is classed as an ORF, of uncertain function. Trimming pared 1 base from V and 5 bases from J, leaving 11 bases between. The CDR3 totals 14 residues. CDR3 in amino acids: CASSQFKRWETQYF. CDR3 coding DNA: TGCGCCAGCAGTCAATTTAAACGGTGGGAGACCCAGTACTTC.

The J gene is TRBJ2-3, the V gene TRBV28; D might be TRBD1 (6 bases). The CDR3 contains 15 residues. The V gene lost 4 bases and the J gene lost 4 bases, with 15 bases spanning the gap. Germline loops: CDR1 MDHEN, CDR2 SYDVKM. The CDR3 here is CASSWTVNIPDTQYF. CDR3 bases: TGTGCCAGCAGTTGGACAGTCAACATTCCAGATACGCAGTATTTT.

This clone was recorded once. The rearrangement joins TRBV28 to TRBJ2-7; TRBD2 matches 13 bases. V was pared by 3 bases and J by 3 bases, with 8 bases of the junction left unmatched. The CDR3 length is 17 residues. Looked up from germline, CDR1 is MDHEN and CDR2 is SYDVKM. The CDR3 region has the DNA TGTGCCAGCAGTTTCTCACTAGCGGGAGGGCCCGGCTACGAGCAGTACTTC. Protein product: CASSFSLAGGPGYEQYF. The full variable domain, completed using reference TRBV28 and TRBJ2-7, is DVKVTQSSRYLVKRTGEKVFLECVQDMDHENMFWYRQDPGLGLRLIYFSYDVKMKEKGDIPEGYSVSREKKERFSLILESASTNQTSMYLCASSFSLAGGPGYEQYFGPGTRLTVT.

V is TRBV6-1 and J is TRBJ2-3, with 12 bases matching TRBD2. The CDR3 is made up of 15 amino acids. V lost 10 bases, J lost 4 bases, and 9 bases stayed unmatched. CDR1 and CDR2 from the germline V gene are MNHNS and SASEGT. Here the CDR3 reads CAIDLAGGPADTQYF. In nucleotides, the CDR3 is TGTGCCATCGATCTAGCGGGAGGGCCCGCAGATACGCAGTATTTT.

Note on this clone: At one boundary the junction diverges from the germline segment, which might be a read error. The genes are TRBV28 and TRBJ2-1; TRBD2 matches at 7 bases. Germline assignment: CDR1 MDHEN and CDR2 SYDVKM. The CDR3 contains 13 residues. DNA of the CDR3: TGTGCCAGCAGTCCCTCCCCTGGGGGAGGGCCCCTCTTC. Amino acids: CASSPSPGGGPLF.

The chain is built from TRBV4-2 and TRBJ2-1; 9 bases align to TRBD2. Germline CDR1 and CDR2: LGHNA and YNFKEQ. Germline trimming cut 1 base from V and 14 bases from J; bases unmatched to any gene: 12. The CDR3 is made up of 15 amino acids. CDR3 coding DNA: TGTGCCAGCAGCCAAGGATTTCAGGGGCGGGAGGGCGAGTTCTTC. The encoded protein is CASSQGFQGREGEFF.

This clone was counted between two and nine times. J is TRBJ2-7 and V is TRBV6-1; possible D gene TRBD2, 6 bases. CDR1 is MNHNS, CDR2 SASEGT, per germline. V was trimmed by 6 bases and J by 4 bases, leaving 10 bases between them. CDR3 size: 12 residues. The CDR3 sequence: CASREGPYEQYF. The CDR3 DNA follows: TGTGCCAGCAGGGAGGGACCTTACGAGCAGTACTTC.

V gene TRBV19 combines with J gene TRBJ1-1; 9 bases fit TRBD1. Per germline, CDR1 LNHDA and CDR2 SQIVND (reference sequence). With 5 bases clipped from V and 3 bases from J, the junction kept 1 base outside the gene matches. CDR3 length: 13 residues. CDR3 protein: CASSRDRDTEAFF. As DNA, the CDR3 is TGTGCCAGTAGTCGGGACAGGGACACTGAAGCTTTCTTT.

The chain couples TRBV13 to TRBJ2-7; D remains unclear. Trimming took 0 bases from V and 2 from J, leaving 11 bases between them. Germline CDR1 is PRHDT and CDR2 is FYEKMQ (reference sequence). This CDR3 comprises 15 residues. The CDR3 spells CASSLGVAYPYEQYF. In DNA, the CDR3 is TGTGCCAGCAGCTTAGGTGTGGCTTACCCCTACGAGCAGTACTTC.

The chain couples TRBV6-6 to TRBJ1-5; D perhaps matches TRBD1 (6 bases). V was cut by 8 bases and J by 0 bases, with 8 bases left in between. The CDR3 has 13 amino acids. The germline V gene encodes CDR1 MNHNY and CDR2 SVGAGI (reference sequence). The CDR3 loop reads CASGDISNQPQHF. In DNA, the CDR3 is TGTGCCAGCGGGGACATTAGCAATCAGCCCCAGCATTTT.